This T cell receptor (beta chain) was sequenced in a study of OX40 agonist ivuxolimab in advanced cancers. About the study: With ivuxolimab, an agonistic anti-OX40 (CD134) antibody, patients were treated.

Worth noting for this clone: The antigen is undetermined.

Study outcomes and limitations: Antigen specificity of clonally expanded peripheral T cells was not established.

The assay was immunoSEQ multiplex PCR, and TCRdb's table has in-frame clones only and misses some. The data show under 35,000 clones, 92% seen once. CDR1 and CDR2 (germline): SEHNR, FQNEAQ (reference sequence). J was trimmed by 5 bases and V by 6 bases; bases with no gene match: 5. This CDR3 spans 13 amino acids. The origin of this receptor is an adult with an advanced solid tumor such as melanoma, head and neck, liver or kidney cancer. The sample in question was CD4+ or CD8+ T cells sorted from blood, obtained in a trial of the OX40 agonist ivuxolimab. The chain uses TRBV7-9 and TRBJ2-7; 9 positions agree with TRBD1. The CDR3 nucleotides read TGTGCCAGCAGGAGGGACAGGGTGAACGAGCAGTACTTC. Translation: CASRRDRVNEQYF.